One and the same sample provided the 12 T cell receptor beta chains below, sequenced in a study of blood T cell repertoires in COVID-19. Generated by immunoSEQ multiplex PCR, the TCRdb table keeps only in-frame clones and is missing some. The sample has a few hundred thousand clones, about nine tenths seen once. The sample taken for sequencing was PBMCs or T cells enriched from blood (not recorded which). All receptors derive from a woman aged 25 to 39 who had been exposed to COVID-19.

CDR3 protein: CASRTGQGMGTEAFF. In DNA form, the CDR3 reads TGTGCCAGCAGGACGGGACAGGGTATGGGCACTGAAGCTTTCTTT. The chain joins TRBV28 to TRBJ1-1, with TRBD1 matching over 9 bases. Germline-derived CDR1 and CDR2 are MDHEN and SYDVKM. The trim removed 6 bases at V and 4 bases at J, leaving 9 bases unmatched. This CDR3 spans 15 amino acids.

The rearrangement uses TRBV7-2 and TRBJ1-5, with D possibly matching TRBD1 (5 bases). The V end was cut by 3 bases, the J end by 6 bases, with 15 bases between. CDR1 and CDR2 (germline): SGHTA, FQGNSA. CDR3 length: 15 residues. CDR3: CASSLGQGGVQPQHF. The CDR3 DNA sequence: TGTGCCAGCAGCTTGGGGCAGGGCGGCGTTCAGCCCCAGCATTTT.

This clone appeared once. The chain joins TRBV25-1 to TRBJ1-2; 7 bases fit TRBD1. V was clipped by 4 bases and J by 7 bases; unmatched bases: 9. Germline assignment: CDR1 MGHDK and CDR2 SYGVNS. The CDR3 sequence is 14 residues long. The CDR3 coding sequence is TGTGCCAGCAGTGGTCTAAGGGGGCGGAGTGGCTACACCTTC. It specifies CASSGLRGRSGYTF.

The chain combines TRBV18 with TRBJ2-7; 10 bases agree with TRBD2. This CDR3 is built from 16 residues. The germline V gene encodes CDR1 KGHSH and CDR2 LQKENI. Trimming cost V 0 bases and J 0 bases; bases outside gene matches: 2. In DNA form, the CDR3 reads TGTGCCAGCTCACCACCGGGACTAGCGAACTCCTACGAGCAGTACTTC. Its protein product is CASSPPGLANSYEQYF.

The DNA for the CDR3 is TGTGCCAGCGAAGCGGGTCCAGATACGCAGTATTTT. The encoded protein is CASEAGPDTQYF. The chain couples TRBV6-5 to TRBJ2-3, with D tentatively TRBD2 (6 bases). Trimming removed 8 bases from V and 4 bases from J, with 10 bases in between. This CDR3 spans 12 amino acids. The germline V gene encodes CDR1 MNHEY and CDR2 SVGAGI.

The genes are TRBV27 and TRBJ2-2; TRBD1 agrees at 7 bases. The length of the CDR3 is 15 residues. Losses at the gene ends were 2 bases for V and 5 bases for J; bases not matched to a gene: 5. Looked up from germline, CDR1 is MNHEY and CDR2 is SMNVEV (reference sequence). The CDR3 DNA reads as TGTGCCAGCAGTTTAGAGACAGGGCGGACCGGGGAGCTGTTTTTT. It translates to CASSLETGRTGELFF.

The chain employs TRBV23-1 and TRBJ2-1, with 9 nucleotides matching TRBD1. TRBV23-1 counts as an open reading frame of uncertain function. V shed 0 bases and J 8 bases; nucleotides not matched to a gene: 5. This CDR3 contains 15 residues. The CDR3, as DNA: TGCGCCAGCAGTCAATCGGGGACAGGGCAAGATGAGCAGTTCTTC. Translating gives CASSQSGTGQDEQFF.

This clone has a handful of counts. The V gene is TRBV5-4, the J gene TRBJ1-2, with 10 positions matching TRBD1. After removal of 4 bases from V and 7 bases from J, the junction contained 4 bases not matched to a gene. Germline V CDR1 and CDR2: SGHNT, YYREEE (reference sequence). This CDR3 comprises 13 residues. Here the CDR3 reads CASSQDRGLGYTF. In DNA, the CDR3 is TGTGCCAGCAGCCAAGACAGGGGGCTTGGCTACACCTTC.

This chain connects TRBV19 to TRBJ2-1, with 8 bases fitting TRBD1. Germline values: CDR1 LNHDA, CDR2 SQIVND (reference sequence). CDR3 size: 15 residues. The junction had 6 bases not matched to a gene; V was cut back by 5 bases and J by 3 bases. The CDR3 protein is CASSFKTGDYNEQFF. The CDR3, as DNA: TGTGCCAGTAGTTTCAAGACAGGGGACTACAATGAGCAGTTCTTC.

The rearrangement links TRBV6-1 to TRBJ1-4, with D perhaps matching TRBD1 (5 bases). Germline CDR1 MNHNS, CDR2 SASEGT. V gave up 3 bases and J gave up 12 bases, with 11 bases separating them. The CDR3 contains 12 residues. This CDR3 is CASSEQTVQLFF. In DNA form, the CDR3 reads TGTGCCAGCAGTGAGCAGACAGTCCAACTGTTTTTT.

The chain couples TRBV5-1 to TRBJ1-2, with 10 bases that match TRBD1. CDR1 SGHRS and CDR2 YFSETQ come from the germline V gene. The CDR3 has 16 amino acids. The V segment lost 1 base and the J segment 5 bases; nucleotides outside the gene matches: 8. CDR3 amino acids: CASSLNPGTGVYGYTF. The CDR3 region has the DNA TGCGCCAGCAGCTTGAATCCCGGGACAGGGGTTTATGGCTACACCTTC.

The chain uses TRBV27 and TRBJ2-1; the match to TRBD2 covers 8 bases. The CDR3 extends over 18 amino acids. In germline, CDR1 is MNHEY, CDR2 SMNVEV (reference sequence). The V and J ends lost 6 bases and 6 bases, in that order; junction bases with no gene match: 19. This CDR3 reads CASSPGVHRASGLNEQFF. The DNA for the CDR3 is TGTGCCAGCAGCCCAGGCGTCCATAGGGCTAGCGGGCTCAATGAGCAGTTCTTC.